A single sample is the source of the 19 T cell receptor beta chains below, sequenced in a study of blood T cells in healthy people across ages (dated by TCRdb to about 2015). The library was produced with 5' RACE. The run used an Illumina HiSeq 2500. A second PCR of about 7 to 12 cycles was run with a J-beta primer mix and a sample-barcoded 5' primer. TCRdb passed the public sequencing reads through fastp at Q25 and MiXCR, retaining productive beta sequences. Each CDR3 protein gets just one entry, which takes the most common genes and DNA from the rows behind it. Counted in this sample were over a million distinct CDR3 sequences; 45% of them appeared once. Approximately 20% of the sample belongs to the ten largest clones. The sequencing input was blood. These receptors were collected from a woman between 55 and 75 years old in good health.

The V call is TRBV11-2, the J call TRBJ1-5; no clear D. In germline, CDR1 is SGHAT, CDR2 FQNNGV. V was trimmed by 8 bases and J by 4 bases, leaving 12 bases between them. The CDR3 has 13 residues. CDR3 DNA sequence: TGTGCCAGCGCGGATGCTCAAAATCAGCCCCAGCATTTT. It encodes CASADAQNQPQHF.

J is TRBJ2-1 and V is TRBV3-1; D gene ambiguous. The CDR3 has 15 residues. From germline, CDR1 is LGHDT and CDR2 YNNKEL (reference sequence). V was clipped by 5 bases and J by 5 bases, with 16 bases between them. The chain's CDR3 is CASSSFLTMDNEQFF. The CDR3 DNA reads as TGTGCCAGCAGCTCCTTCCTTACTATGGACAATGAGCAGTTCTTC.

V and J are TRBV20-1 and TRBJ2-1; D not resolved. The V gene's germline CDR1 is DFQATT and CDR2 SNEGSKA (reference sequence). This CDR3 region has 14 residues. Trimming took off 6 bases at V and 6 bases at J, with 18 bases between the two ends. CDR3 coding DNA: TGCAGTGCCCCAAGTGGGCTATACTCCAATGAGCAGTTCTTC. Translating gives CSAPSGLYSNEQFF.

This clonotype was seen once. This chain uses TRBV5-1 with TRBJ2-1, with 10 bases fitting TRBD2. The J call may not be correct, given that the DNA end is closer to TRBJ2-7. Germline CDR1 SGHRS, CDR2 YFSETQ. This CDR3 contains 15 residues. CDR3 coding DNA: TGCGCCAGCAGCTCGAAGCGGGAGGGGTACAATGAGCAGTACTTC. Protein sequence: CASSSKREGYNEQYF.

The genes are TRBV5-6 and TRBJ2-5; D perhaps matches TRBD2 (5 bases). Trimming pared 5 bases from V and 3 bases from J, leaving 20 bases between. The length of the CDR3 is 16 residues. Germline CDR1 and CDR2: SGHDT and YYEEEE. CDR3: CASRYTSGNREETQYF. CDR3 DNA: TGTGCCAGCAGATATACCTCCGGGAACAGAGAAGAGACCCAGTACTTC.

This clonotype was picked up a small number of times. V usage is TRBV19 and J usage is TRBJ2-1; the match to TRBD2 covers 10 bases. CDR1 and CDR2 (germline): LNHDA, SQIVND (reference sequence). This CDR3 spans 17 amino acids. The ends lost 4 bases at V and 7 bases at J; junction bases unmatched: 13. The CDR3 loop reads CASSSLRSSGSLNEQFF. CDR3 nucleotide sequence: TGTGCCAGTAGTAGTCTAAGGTCTAGCGGGAGTTTGAATGAGCAGTTCTTC.

The gene calls are TRBV20-1 and TRBJ2-3; maybe TRBD1 (6 bases). This CDR3 is built from 13 residues. CDR1 is DFQATT and CDR2 is SNEGSKA in the germline V gene (reference sequence). Trimming stripped 4 bases from V and 4 bases from J, with 12 bases between. Here the CDR3 reads CSANDRWSDTQYF. The CDR3 nucleotides are TGCAGTGCTAACGACAGGTGGTCAGATACGCAGTATTTT.

The chain carries TRBV6-1 and TRBJ2-7; the D gene is possibly TRBD2 (7 bases). The J call is doubtful: the DNA matches TRBJ2-5 better. CDR1 and CDR2 (germline): MNHNS, SASEGT. There are 13 residues in the CDR3. This CDR3 is CASTLGGAGTQYF. The DNA of the CDR3 is TGTGCCAGCACCTTAGGGGGGGCCGGGACCCAGTACTTC.

This chain uses TRBV15 with TRBJ2-1; no reliable D call. Trimming took 1 base from V and 4 from J, leaving 14 bases between them. CDR3 length equals 16 residues. Germline assignment: CDR1 LNHNV and CDR2 YYDKDF (reference sequence). This CDR3 is CATSRAGIRLYNEQFF. In DNA, the CDR3 is TGTGCCACCAGCAGAGCTGGGATAAGGTTGTACAATGAGCAGTTCTTC.

V gene TRBV20-1 combines with J gene TRBJ1-2; 12 nucleotides match TRBD1. The CDR3 runs 16 residues. Germline lookup yields CDR1 DFQATT and CDR2 SNEGSKA (reference sequence). V trimming: 5 bases; J trimming: 6 bases; junction bases outside the gene matches: 13. The CDR3 DNA reads as TGCAGTGCTGAGGGGACAGGGGGCGCAGGGCAGGATGGCTACACCTTC. Its translation: CSAEGTGGAGQDGYTF.

The table lists this clonotype with a few counts. The J gene is TRBJ2-4, the V gene TRBV15; the D is unclear. Between the trimmed V and J ends, which lost 0 bases and 0 bases, there was a span of 12 bases. CDR1 is LNHNV, CDR2 YYDKDF, per germline (reference sequence). This CDR3 region has 17 residues. The CDR3 loop reads CATSREAELIAKNIQYF. The CDR3 region has the DNA TGTGCCACCAGCAGAGAGGCGGAATTGATAGCCAAAAACATTCAGTACTTC. Full variable domain (remainder filled in from reference TRBV15 and TRBJ2-4): DAMVIQNPRYQVTQFGKPVTLSCSQTLNHNVMYWYQQKSSQAPKLLFHYYDKDFNNEADTPDNFQSRRPNTSFCFLDIRSPGLGDTAMYLCATSREAELIAKNIQYFGAGTRLSVL.

The gene calls are TRBV11-2 and TRBJ2-7, with 15 bases matching TRBD2. The CDR3 is 16 amino acids. Germline CDR1 is SGHAT and CDR2 is FQNNGV. Trimming removed 5 bases from V and 0 bases from J; junction bases left unmatched: 2. Here the CDR3 reads CASSRTSGRASYEQYF. CDR3 sequence (DNA): TGTGCCAGCAGCAGGACTAGCGGGAGGGCCTCCTACGAGCAGTACTTC.

V gene TRBV20-1 combines with J gene TRBJ2-7; 8 bases agree with TRBD1. The CDR3 has 13 amino acids. J lost 3 bases, V lost 4 bases, and 5 bases had no gene match. Germline V CDR1 and CDR2: DFQATT, SNEGSKA (reference sequence). This CDR3 is CSAKGQGVYEQYF. In DNA form, the CDR3 reads TGCAGTGCTAAAGGACAGGGCGTCTACGAGCAGTACTTC.

This clonotype has only one observation. The chain combines TRBV20-1 with TRBJ2-5, with D unclear. In germline, CDR1 is DFQATT, CDR2 SNEGSKA (reference sequence). The CDR3 runs 13 residues. V dropped 4 bases and J dropped 3 bases, with 12 bases sitting between them. The CDR3 DNA is TGCAGTGCTACACCTGCACAGAAAGAGACCCAGTACTTC. Translation gives CSATPAQKETQYF.

This clonotype was seen a few times. The chain is built from TRBV20-1 and TRBJ2-7; TRBD1 agrees at 11 bases. Per germline, CDR1 DFQATT and CDR2 SNEGSKA (reference sequence). V lost 3 bases, J lost 3 bases, and 10 bases stayed unmatched. The CDR3 covers 16 residues. The CDR3 coding sequence is TGCAGTGCTAGGGATTCGGGACAGGGGGGATTCTACGAGCAGTACTTC. Protein product: CSARDSGQGGFYEQYF.

The V and J genes are TRBV5-1 and TRBJ2-1; 12 positions match TRBD1. The CDR3 consists of 18 residues. V was clipped by 4 bases and J by 8 bases; unmatched bases: 16. Germline values: CDR1 SGHRS, CDR2 YFSETQ. CDR3 nucleotides: TGCGCCAGCAGCCCACCTTCCCGTTCCGGGACAGGGGGCGATGAGCAGTTCTTC. As protein: CASSPPSRSGTGGDEQFF.

This clonotype was seen a handful of times. The V call is TRBV7-8, the J call TRBJ1-4; D might be TRBD1 (5 bases). CDR3 length: 16 amino acids. With 4 bases removed from V and 2 bases from J, the gap between germline ends came to 14 bases. Looked up from germline, CDR1 is SGHVS and CDR2 is FQNEAQ. CDR3 residues: CASSSAPGRTNEKLFF. CDR3 nucleotides: TGTGCCAGCAGCTCGGCCCCGGGGCGGACTAATGAAAAACTGTTTTTT.

This clonotype was seen only a few times. The chain uses TRBV7-9 and TRBJ2-7, with TRBD2 as a possible D gene (6 bases). The germline V gene encodes CDR1 SEHNR and CDR2 FQNEAQ (reference sequence). This CDR3 has 15 residues. V was clipped by 7 bases and J by 2 bases, with 18 bases between them. The CDR3 bases are TGTGCCAGCACCTACTCCCAGCGGGCCACCTACGAGCAGTACTTC. Its translation is CASTYSQRATYEQYF.

The rearrangement links TRBV4-1 to TRBJ2-7, with D possibly matching TRBD1 (5 bases). Looked up from germline, CDR1 is MGHRA and CDR2 is YSYEKL. The CDR3 consists of 15 residues. The V and J ends lost 0 bases and 5 bases respectively, with 14 bases between them. The CDR3 DNA is TGCGCCAGCAGCCAAGATGTCGGCAGGGCGGACGAGCAGTACTTC. Translated, it gives CASSQDVGRADEQYF.